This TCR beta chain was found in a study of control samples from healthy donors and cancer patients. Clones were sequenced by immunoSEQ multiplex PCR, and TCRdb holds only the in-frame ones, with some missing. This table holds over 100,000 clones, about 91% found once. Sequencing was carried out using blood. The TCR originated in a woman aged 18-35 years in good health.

The CDR3 nucleotides are TGTGCCAGCAGCTCCTTGACTACCTACGAGCAGTACTTC. Its translation: CASSSLTTYEQYF. The rearrangement links TRBV7-2 to TRBJ2-7, with D perhaps matching TRBD2 (5 bases). This CDR3 comprises 13 residues. The V end lost 4 bases, the J end lost 2 bases, and 9 bases lay between the germline ends. In germline, CDR1 is SGHTA, CDR2 FQGNSA.